This is a list of T cell receptor beta chains from one sample in a study of shared clonotypes between healthy human individuals. Measured with immunoSEQ multiplex PCR; TCRdb has only the in-frame clones, and not every one. The table has 2,500,000 or so clones, approximately 94% seen once; the top ten hold approximately 0.36%. Sequenced material: naive CD4+ T cells from PBMCs. The source of these receptors is a man aged 18 to 30 in good health. Some clones in this sample may be carry-over from other donors' samples. The CDR3 runs from the conserved cysteine through the conserved F or W. D genes are given only for firm matches. Expanded clones get a size class; other rows say once, few or many, or leave the size out.

J: TRBJ1-3
size: .
length: 15
D: .
V: TRBV5-1
CDR3: CASSLVPGAGNTIYF
DNA: TGCGCCAGCAGCTTGGTACCAGGGGCTGGAAACACCATATATTTT

J: TRBJ2-3
size: .
length: 14
D: .
V: TRBV7-3
CDR3: CASGWDRNTDTQYF
DNA: TGTGCCAGCGGCTGGGACCGAAACACAGATACGCAGTATTTT

J: TRBJ2-3
size: .
length: 16
D: TRBD2
V: TRBV27
CDR3: CASSPTSGRSTDTQYF
DNA: TGTGCCAGCAGTCCGACTAGCGGGAGGAGCACAGATACGCAGTATTTT

J: TRBJ2-7
size: .
length: 14
D: .
V: TRBV28
CDR3: CASSPWGQPYEQYF
DNA: TGTGCCAGCAGCCCATGGGGGCAGCCCTACGAGCAGTACTTC

J: TRBJ2-5
size: .
length: 16
D: TRBD2
V: TRBV4-1
CDR3: CASSLAGAVGQETQYF
DNA: TGCGCCAGCAGCTTAGCGGGAGCGGTGGGGCAAGAGACCCAGTACTTC

J: TRBJ1-1
size: few
length: 13
D: .
V: TRBV7-9
CDR3: CASSFDIDTEAFF
DNA: TGTGCCAGCAGCTTCGACATTGACACTGAAGCTTTCTTT

J: TRBJ2-5
size: .
length: 15
D: TRBD1
V: TRBV15
CDR3: CATGQTGGWIETQYF
DNA: TGTGCCACGGGCCAGACAGGGGGCTGGATAGAGACCCAGTACTTC

J: TRBJ2-2
size: .
length: 13
D: .
V: TRBV6-1
CDR3: CASSPPGAGELFF
DNA: TGTGCCAGCAGTCCCCCTGGGGCCGGGGAGCTGTTTTTT

J: TRBJ2-1
size: .
length: 17
D: .
V: TRBV4-2
CDR3: CASSQDPGSAYYNEQFF
DNA: TGTGCCAGCAGCCAAGATCCCGGGAGCGCCTACTACAATGAGCAGTTCTTC

J: TRBJ2-7
size: .
length: 15
D: TRBD2
V: TRBV7-3
CDR3: CASSLAGTSPYEQYF
DNA: TGTGCCAGCAGCTTAGCTGGGACTAGCCCCTACGAGCAGTACTTC

J: TRBJ2-3
size: .
length: 15
D: .
V: TRBV19
CDR3: CASSMTAPSTDTQYF
DNA: TGTGCCAGTAGTATGACCGCCCCTAGCACAGATACGCAGTATTTT

J: TRBJ2-7
size: .
length: 12
D: .
V: TRBV7-2
CDR3: CASSLGVHEQYF
DNA: TGTGCCAGCAGCCTCGGCGTCCACGAGCAGTACTTC

J: TRBJ2-1
size: .
length: 14
D: .
V: TRBV11-2
CDR3: CASSLGTQYNEQFF
DNA: TGTGCCAGCAGCTTAGGGACCCAATACAATGAGCAGTTCTTC

J: TRBJ2-1
size: .
length: 16
D: .
V: TRBV4-1
CDR3: CASSQGLSSSYNEQFF
DNA: TGCGCCAGCAGCCAAGGTTTATCGAGCTCCTACAATGAGCAGTTCTTC

J: TRBJ2-5
size: .
length: 12
D: .
V: TRBV6-1
CDR3: CASIQGQETQYF
DNA: TGTGCCAGCATACAGGGTCAAGAGACCCAGTACTTC

J: TRBJ2-6
size: .
length: 15
D: .
V: TRBV27
CDR3: CASSRSSSGANVLTF
DNA: TGTGCCAGCAGTCGTAGTAGCTCTGGGGCCAACGTCCTGACTTTC

J: TRBJ2-7
size: .
length: 14
D: .
V: TRBV4-2
CDR3: CASSQPGLTYEQYF
DNA: TGTGCCAGCAGCCAGCCGGGACTTACCTACGAGCAGTACTTC

J: TRBJ2-7
size: .
length: 14
D: TRBD1
V: TRBV19
CDR3: CASSSGTGVFEQYF
DNA: TGTGCCAGTAGTAGTGGGACAGGGGTGTTCGAGCAGTACTTC

J: TRBJ1-4
size: .
length: 14
D: TRBD1
V: TRBV28
CDR3: CASRSQGGGEKLFF
DNA: TGTGCCAGCAGATCACAGGGGGGAGGTGAAAAACTGTTTTTT

J: TRBJ2-1
size: .
length: 16
D: TRBD2
V: TRBV7-9
CDR3: CGSGRREGNSYNEQFF
DNA: TGTGGGAGCGGTCGGCGGGAGGGAAACTCCTACAATGAGCAGTTCTTC

J: TRBJ2-5
size: once
length: 16
D: TRBD1
V: TRBV5-1
CDR3: CASSLKARGPEETQYF
DNA: TGCGCCAGCAGCTTGAAAGCCAGGGGGCCCGAAGAGACCCAGTACTTC

J: TRBJ2-3
size: .
length: 15
D: TRBD1
V: TRBV18
CDR3: CASSSTGQSTDTQYF
DNA: TGTGCCAGCTCATCAACGGGACAGAGCACAGATACGCAGTATTTT

J: TRBJ1-3
size: .
length: 14
D: .
V: TRBV7-9
CDR3: CASSLQVSGNTIYF
DNA: TGTGCCAGCAGCTTACAGGTCTCTGGAAACACCATATATTTT

J: TRBJ2-1
size: .
length: 14
D: .
V: TRBV10-3
CDR3: CAISESGGNDEQFF
DNA: TGTGCCATCAGTGAGTCTGGAGGGAACGATGAGCAGTTCTTC